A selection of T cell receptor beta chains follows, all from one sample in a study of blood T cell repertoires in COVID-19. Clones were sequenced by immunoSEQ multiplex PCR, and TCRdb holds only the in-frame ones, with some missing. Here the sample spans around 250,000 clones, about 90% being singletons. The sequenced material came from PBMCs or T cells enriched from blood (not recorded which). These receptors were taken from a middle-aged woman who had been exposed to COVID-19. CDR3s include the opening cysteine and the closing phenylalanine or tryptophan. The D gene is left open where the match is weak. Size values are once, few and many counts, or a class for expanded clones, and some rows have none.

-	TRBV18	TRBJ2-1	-	CASSRPDLRERYEQFF	TGTGCCAGCTCACGCCCCGATTTGCGGGAACGATATGAGCAGTTCTTC
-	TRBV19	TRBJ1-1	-	CASSMAQVEAFF	TGTGCCAGTAGTATGGCACAGGTTGAAGCTTTCTTT
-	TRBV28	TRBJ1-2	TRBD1	CASSFWSGQNYYGYTF	TGTGCCAGCAGTTTTTGGTCGGGACAGAACTACTATGGCTACACCTTC
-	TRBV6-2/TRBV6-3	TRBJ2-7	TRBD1	CASSYRLGQGISYEQYF	TGTGCCAGCAGTTACCGTCTGGGACAGGGGATTTCCTACGAGCAGTACTTC
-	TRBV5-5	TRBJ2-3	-	CASSLVTDTQYF	TGTGCCAGCAGCTTGGTAACAGATACGCAGTATTTT
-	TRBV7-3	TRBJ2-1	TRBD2	CASSLTSGSFHEQFF	TGTGCCAGCAGCTTGACTAGCGGGAGTTTTCATGAGCAGTTCTTC
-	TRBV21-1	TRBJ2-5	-	CARQRRYQETQYF	TGTGCCAGGCAACGGAGGTACCAAGAGACCCAGTACTTC
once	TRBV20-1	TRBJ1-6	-	CSASRAGANSPLHF	TGCAGTGCTAGTAGGGCAGGGGCTAATTCACCCCTCCACTTT
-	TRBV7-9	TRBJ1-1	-	CASSSAAGRAFF	TGTGCCAGCAGCTCCGCGGCGGGACGAGCTTTCTTT
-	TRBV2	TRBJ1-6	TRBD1	CASSEYRGSPLHF	TGTGCCAGCAGTGAATACAGGGGTTCACCCCTCCACTTT
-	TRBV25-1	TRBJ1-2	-	CASSEYGDTGPYGYTF	TGTGCCAGCAGTGAATATGGGGACACCGGACCCTATGGCTACACCTTC
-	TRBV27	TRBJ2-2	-	CASSRQGNTGELFF	TGTGCCAGCAGTCGGCAGGGGAACACCGGGGAGCTGTTTTTT
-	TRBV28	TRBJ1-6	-	CASSLGALDSPLHF	TGTGCCAGCAGTTTAGGGGCCCTTGATTCACCCCTCCACTTT
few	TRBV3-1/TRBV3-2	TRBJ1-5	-	CASSQGQTNQPQHF	TGTGCCAGCAGCCAAGGACAGACCAATCAGCCCCAGCATTTT
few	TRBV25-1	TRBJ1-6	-	CASSDPGDNSPLHF	TGTGCCAGCAGTGATCCAGGGGATAATTCACCCCTCCACTTT
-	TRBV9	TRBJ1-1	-	CASSVGQVSFTEAFF	TGTGCCAGCAGCGTAGGTCAGGTTAGTTTCACTGAAGCTTTCTTT
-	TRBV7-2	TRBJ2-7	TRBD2	CASSWGFSGGSYEQYF	TGTGCCAGCAGCTGGGGGTTTAGCGGGGGGTCCTACGAGCAGTACTTC
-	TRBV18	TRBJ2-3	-	CASSRDTQYF	TGTGCCAGCTCCAGGGATACGCAGTATTTT
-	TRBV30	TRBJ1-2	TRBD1	CAWSVPRDSYGYTF	TGTGCCTGGAGTGTCCCCCGGGACAGCTATGGCTACACCTTC
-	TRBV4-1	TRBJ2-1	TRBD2	CASSQEGPAGGREQFF	TGCGCCAGCAGCCAAGAAGGCCCAGCGGGGGGGCGAGAGCAGTTCTTC
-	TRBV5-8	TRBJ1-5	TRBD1	CASSWTGVSGFDQPQHF	TGTGCCAGCAGCTGGACAGGGGTGTCTGGGTTCGATCAGCCCCAGCATTTT
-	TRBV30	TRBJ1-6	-	CAWTPLKGRRSPLHF	TGTGCCTGGACCCCCCTAAAAGGGAGGAGATCACCCCTCCACTTT
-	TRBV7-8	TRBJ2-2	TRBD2	CASSLSGGNTGELFF	TGTGCCAGCAGCTTAAGCGGGGGCAACACCGGGGAGCTGTTTTTT
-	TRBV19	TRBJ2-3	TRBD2	CASSVRASGRAVGGTQYF	TGTGCCAGTAGTGTGAGGGCTAGCGGGAGGGCCGTAGGAGGTACGCAGTATTTT
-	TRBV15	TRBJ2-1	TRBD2	CATSRSGLAGYNEQFF	TGTGCCACCAGCAGATCGGGACTAGCGGGCTACAATGAGCAGTTCTTC
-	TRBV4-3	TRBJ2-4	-	CASSQGWGRGNIQYF	TGCGCCAGCAGCCAAGGGTGGGGGCGTGGGAACATTCAGTACTTC
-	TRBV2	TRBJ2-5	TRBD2	CASRTYGLAGGETQYF	TGTGCCAGCAGGACCTATGGGCTAGCGGGGGGGGAGACCCAGTACTTC
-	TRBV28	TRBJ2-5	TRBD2	CASSRSGGPSQETQYF	TGTGCCAGCAGCCGTAGCGGGGGGCCCTCCCAAGAGACCCAGTACTTC
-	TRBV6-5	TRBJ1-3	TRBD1	CASSWDSSGNTIYF	TGTGCCAGCAGCTGGGACAGCTCCGGAAACACCATATATTTT
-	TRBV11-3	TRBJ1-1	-	CASSLVRGGTEAFF	TGTGCCAGCAGCTTAGTACGAGGTGGCACTGAAGCTTTCTTT
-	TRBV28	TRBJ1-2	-	CASSLYEGDYGYTF	TGTGCCAGCAGTTTATATGAGGGGGACTATGGCTACACCTTC
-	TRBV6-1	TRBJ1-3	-	CASSDNFRENSGNTIYF	TGTGCCAGCAGTGATAACTTCCGGGAAAACTCTGGAAACACCATATATTTT
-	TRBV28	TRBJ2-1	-	CASSFTIAPGSYNEQFF	TGTGCCAGCAGTTTTACGATTGCGCCAGGCTCCTACAATGAGCAGTTCTTC
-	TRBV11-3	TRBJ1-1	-	CASSRQALNTEAFF	TGTGCCAGCAGCCGACAGGCCCTGAACACTGAAGCTTTCTTT
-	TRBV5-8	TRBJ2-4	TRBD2	CASSLVGGRVSIQYF	TGTGCCAGCAGCTTGGTAGGCGGGAGGGTGAGCATTCAGTACTTC
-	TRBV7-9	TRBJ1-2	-	CASSPGAGFGYTF	TGTGCCAGCAGCCCTGGCGCGGGATTTGGCTACACCTTC
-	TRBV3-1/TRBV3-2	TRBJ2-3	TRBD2	CASSPSGGSTDTQYF	TGTGCCAGCAGCCCCAGCGGGGGGAGCACAGATACGCAGTATTTT
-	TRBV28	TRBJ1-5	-	CASSFQVMGNQPQHF	TGTGCCAGCAGTTTTCAGGTTATGGGCAATCAGCCCCAGCATTTT
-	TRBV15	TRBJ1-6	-	CATSRVVVSPLHF	TGTGCCACCAGCAGAGTAGTGGTATCACCCCTCCACTTT
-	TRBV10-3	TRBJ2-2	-	CAISGAGLTGELFF	TGTGCCATCAGTGGAGCAGGGTTGACCGGGGAGCTGTTTTTT
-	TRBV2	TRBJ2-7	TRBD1	CASGGQGFTEQYF	TGTGCCAGCGGGGGACAGGGGTTTACCGAGCAGTACTTC